Included here is one T cell receptor (beta chain) sequence, with context. The antigen it binds to is not known. No base-level quality is on record; no much larger clone is a single base apart. Compared with germline, V lacks 6 bases and J lacks 12 bases; bases without a gene match: 18. According to the germline V gene, CDR1 reads SGHTA and CDR2 reads FQGTGA. Its CDR3 holds 15 amino acids, cysteine through valine. CDR3 DNA is the only sequence kept; it has 45 bases, read in frame from the first base. Libraries were made using the immunoSEQ multiplex PCR assay. Here the immuneACCESS table is served through TCRdb, limited to in-frame sequences with V and J called. Missing clones are a known gap in these copies; in checked studies unresolved V genes cover under half, and the rest lacks a known reason. The sample contains about 45,000 clones, 70% to 80% of them found a single time. The biggest ten clones account for roughly 8% of the sample.

This specimen comes from a study of radiotherapy plus CTLA-4 blockade in lung cancer (dated by TCRdb to 2017 to 2018). Notes on the research overall: Among enrolled patients, 15% to 20% had an objective response and approximately 30% reached disease control.

Focal radiation therapy combined with CTLA-4 blockade (ipilimumab) was tested in patients with chemo-refractory metastatic non-small-cell lung cancer. Broader findings and caveats from the paper: The strongest predictors of response were reported to be early dynamic shifts in blood T cell clones along with a rise in serum interferon-beta following radiation. TCR clones derived from tumors expanded in peripheral blood after treatment with radiotherapy and ipilimumab.

Sample: peripheral blood, taken from a patient treated with radiotherapy plus ipilimumab. The chain employs TRBV7-3 and TRBJ2-7, with 9 bases in between that match TRBD1. This TCR came from a human donor with non-small cell lung cancer who had stable disease on radiotherapy plus ipilimumab. The DNA sequence reads TGTGCCAGCAGTCCTCGGGACAGGGCAACCGAACGCCCGTACGTC. Its amino acids are CASSPRDRATERPYV.